The 20 T cell receptor beta chains listed next were all sequenced from one sample in a study of cytomegalovirus exposure and HLA in healthy donors. Primers: 60 Vbeta forward and 13 Jbeta reverse. Sequenced by immunoSEQ multiplex PCR; TCRdb stores in-frame clones only, minus some. The sample carries under 150,000 clones, around 77% recorded once. Sequences were obtained from PBMCs. The origin of the receptors is a man between 50 and 59 years old in good health and CMV-seronegative.

This chain links TRBV4-2 with TRBJ2-7; 9 positions agree with TRBD1. CDR1 LGHNA and CDR2 YNFKEQ come from the germline V gene. The CDR3 extends over 17 amino acids. The trim removed 3 bases at V and 3 bases at J, leaving 12 bases unmatched. DNA for the CDR3: TGTGCCAGCAGCCAGGGAGGACAGGGGAAGTGGGGCTACGAGCAGTACTTC. Encoded protein: CASSQGGQGKWGYEQYF.

The chain recombines TRBV9 with TRBJ1-5, with D possibly being TRBD1 (5 bases). CDR3 length equals 15 residues. Trimming cost V 0 bases and J 2 bases, with 9 bases left between them. Germline V gene sequence: CDR1 SGDLS, CDR2 YYNGEE. CDR3 bases: TGTGCCAGCAGCGTAGGGGGACTGGGCAATCAGCCCCAGCATTTT. Its translation: CASSVGGLGNQPQHF.

The rearrangement joins TRBV11-3 to TRBJ2-4; no clear D gene. The V end was cut by 2 bases, the J end by 0 bases, with 8 bases between. Germline CDR1 is SGHNT and CDR2 is YENEEA. The CDR3 has 15 amino acids. CDR3 DNA sequence: TGTGCCAGCAGCTTACTACCAATAGCCAAAAACATTCAGTACTTC. Its translation is CASSLLPIAKNIQYF.

The gene calls are TRBV5-1 and TRBJ2-3, with 7 bases aligning to TRBD2. The germline CDR1 and CDR2 sequences are SGHRS and YFSETQ. The CDR3 has 15 residues. V trimming: 6 bases; J trimming: 0 bases; junction bases outside the gene matches: 7. CDR3 DNA: TGCGCCAGCAAACCTAGCGGACCTAGCACAGATACGCAGTATTTT. Amino acid sequence: CASKPSGPSTDTQYF.

The table lists this clone with a count of one. The J gene is TRBJ2-7, the V gene TRBV6-6; 9 positions agree with TRBD1. Losses at the gene ends were 6 bases for V and 2 bases for J; bases not matched to a gene: 5. This CDR3 has 14 amino acids. Looked up from germline, CDR1 is MNHNY and CDR2 is SVGAGI (reference sequence). CDR3 DNA: TGTGCCAGCAGGACCGGGACAGGGACCTACGAGCAGTACTTC. Protein: CASRTGTGTYEQYF.

This sequence joins TRBV29-1 and TRBJ2-3, with 7 bases identical to TRBD1. Trimming cost V 5 bases and J 3 bases; bases outside gene matches: 8. The CDR3 covers 14 residues. The germline V gene has CDR1 SQVTM and CDR2 ANQGSEA. This CDR3 is CSVTGALVTDTQYF. DNA for the CDR3: TGCAGCGTTACAGGGGCTCTAGTGACAGATACGCAGTATTTT.

Points on this clone: One end of the junction is discordant with germline, which a read error may explain. The chain joins TRBV15 to TRBJ1-1; possible D gene TRBD1, 6 bases. This CDR3 is 14 amino acids long. In germline, CDR1 is LNHNV, CDR2 YYDKDF (reference sequence). The CDR3 sequence is CATSRVKDSDPGDF. The CDR3 nucleotides read TGTGCCACCAGCAGAGTAAAGGACAGTGACCCTGGGGACTTT. The complete variable domain, with remaining parts taken from reference TRBV15 and TRBJ1-1, reads DAMVIQNPRYQVTQFGKPVTLSCSQTLNHNVMYWYQQKSSQAPKLLFHYYDKDFNNEADTPDNFQSRRPNTSFCFLDIRSPGLGDTAMYLCATSRVKDSDPGDFGQGTRLTVV.

CDR3 amino acids: CASSDAGQAQQETQYF. The CDR3 nucleotides are TGTGCCAGCAGTGATGCTGGACAGGCCCAACAAGAGACCCAGTACTTC. This chain connects TRBV25-1 to TRBJ2-5; 7 bases map to TRBD1. V was clipped by 3 bases and J by 2 bases; unmatched bases: 9. Germline CDR1 reads MGHDK; CDR2 reads SYGVNS. The CDR3 has 16 amino acids.

J is TRBJ2-1 and V is TRBV18, with no clear D. Germline V CDR1 and CDR2: KGHSH, LQKENI. The V and J ends lost 2 bases and 8 bases respectively, with 7 bases between them. This CDR3 has 12 residues. The CDR3 DNA reads as TGTGCCAGCTCACCAGGTGGCTATGAGCAGTTCTTC. Its protein is CASSPGGYEQFF.

The rearrangement joins TRBV6-6 to TRBJ2-3; 8 bases line up with TRBD2. The CDR3 has 14 residues. With 5 bases clipped from V and 5 bases from J, the junction kept 6 bases outside the gene matches. CDR1 and CDR2 from the germline V gene are MNHNY and SVGAGI (reference sequence). CDR3 bases: TGTGCCAGCAGTCGCCGGGAGGGCATAGATACGCAGTATTTT. Translating gives CASSRREGIDTQYF.

The rearrangement joins TRBV20-1 to TRBJ2-3; D not resolved. The CDR3 is 10 residues long. Germline CDR1 is DFQATT and CDR2 is SNEGSKA (reference sequence). V was shortened by 5 bases and J by 5 bases, with 5 bases between the two germline ends. The CDR3 sequence is CSAVGDTQYF. The CDR3 nucleotides are TGCAGTGCTGTCGGAGATACGCAGTATTTT.

V and J are TRBV5-1 and TRBJ2-3; TRBD2 aligns across 11 bases. V lost 2 bases to trimming and J lost 8 bases; unmatched junction nucleotides: 7. In germline, CDR1 is SGHRS, CDR2 YFSETQ. CDR3 length: 15 residues. The CDR3 bases are TGCGCCAGCAGCTTTAGCGGGAGGGCCTTAGGTACGCAGTATTTT. Protein product: CASSFSGRALGTQYF.

A word on this clone: Its ends do not fully match the called genes, so a read error is possible. The same CDR3 is also encoded by other DNA sequences in this sample. V is TRBV6-5 and J is TRBJ2-5, with D maybe TRBD2 (6 bases). Germline-derived CDR1 and CDR2 are MNHEY and SVGAGI. CDR3 length: 15 amino acids. The CDR3 spells CASSYSTGEGETQYF. In DNA, the CDR3 is TGTGCCAGTAGTTACTCGACGGGAGAGGGAGAGACCCAGTACTTC.

This chain connects TRBV5-1 to TRBJ2-5, with 7 nucleotides matching TRBD1. In germline, CDR1 is SGHRS, CDR2 YFSETQ. There are 14 residues in the CDR3. V lost 4 bases to trimming and J lost 3 bases; unmatched junction nucleotides: 6. The CDR3 sequence is CASSRDRTKETQYF. The DNA for the CDR3 is TGCGCCAGCAGCAGGGACAGAACCAAAGAGACCCAGTACTTC. The full variable domain, completed using reference TRBV5-1 and TRBJ2-5, is KAGVTQTPRYLIKTRGQQVTLSCSPISGHRSVSWYQQTPGQGLQFLFEYFSETQRNKGNFPGRFSGRQFSNSRSEMNVSTLELGDSALYLCASSRDRTKETQYFGPGTRLLVL.

This chain connects TRBV4-2 to TRBJ1-1; TRBD1 matches 8 bases. CDR3 length: 14 amino acids. Germline trimming cut 2 bases from V and 11 bases from J; bases unmatched to any gene: 10. Germline lookup yields CDR1 LGHNA and CDR2 YNFKEQ. The CDR3 loop reads CASSQRLGQGRAFF. DNA for the CDR3: TGTGCCAGCAGCCAACGCCTCGGACAGGGACGTGCTTTCTTT.

The chain uses TRBV5-1 and TRBJ2-7; the match to TRBD2 covers 8 bases. This CDR3 has 16 residues. Germline loops: CDR1 SGHRS, CDR2 YFSETQ. The J segment lost 2 bases and the V segment lost 4 bases, leaving 11 bases of the junction unmatched. Written as DNA, the CDR3 is TGCGCCAGCAGCCAACACACTAGCGGAACTCCCTACGAGCAGTACTTC. Protein: CASSQHTSGTPYEQYF.

This clone turned up a few times. The chain combines TRBV6-5 with TRBJ2-7, with 7 positions matching TRBD2. Germline V gene data show CDR1 as MNHEY and CDR2 as SVGAGI. The CDR3 is 14 residues long. The J segment lost 4 bases and the V segment lost 8 bases, leaving 11 bases of the junction unmatched. CDR3: CASRDGGNGYEQYF. CDR3 sequence (DNA): TGTGCCAGCCGCGACGGGGGGAACGGGTACGAGCAGTACTTC.

The V gene is TRBV13, the J gene TRBJ2-3; TRBD2 agrees at 10 bases. After removal of 5 bases from V and 6 bases from J, the junction contained 11 bases not matched to a gene. The CDR3 runs to 16 residues. Per the germline V gene, CDR1 is PRHDT and CDR2 is FYEKMQ (reference sequence). The CDR3 spells CASSQRASGRPDTQYF. The CDR3 DNA follows: TGTGCCAGCAGCCAGCGGGCTAGCGGGAGACCGGATACGCAGTATTTT.

V and J are TRBV14 and TRBJ2-5; D might be TRBD2 (6 bases). V was pared by 1 base and J by 7 bases, with 10 bases between. This CDR3 is 13 amino acids long. The germline V gene has CDR1 SGHDN and CDR2 FVKESK. CDR3 residues: CASSQVGTGTQYF. In nucleotides, the CDR3 is TGTGCCAGCAGCCAAGTAGGGACTGGGACCCAGTACTTC.

The V and J genes are TRBV21-1 and TRBJ2-5; no check of the table's D call, TRBD2, against the DNA was made. Judging by the DNA end, TRBJ2-7 fits better; the J call may be wrong. TRBV21-1 is classified as a pseudogene. This CDR3 has 15 amino acids. CDR3 nucleotides: TGTGCCAGCAGCAAAGCCGAGGGAGACTCCTACGAGCAGTACTTC. Protein product: CASSKAEGDSYEQYF.